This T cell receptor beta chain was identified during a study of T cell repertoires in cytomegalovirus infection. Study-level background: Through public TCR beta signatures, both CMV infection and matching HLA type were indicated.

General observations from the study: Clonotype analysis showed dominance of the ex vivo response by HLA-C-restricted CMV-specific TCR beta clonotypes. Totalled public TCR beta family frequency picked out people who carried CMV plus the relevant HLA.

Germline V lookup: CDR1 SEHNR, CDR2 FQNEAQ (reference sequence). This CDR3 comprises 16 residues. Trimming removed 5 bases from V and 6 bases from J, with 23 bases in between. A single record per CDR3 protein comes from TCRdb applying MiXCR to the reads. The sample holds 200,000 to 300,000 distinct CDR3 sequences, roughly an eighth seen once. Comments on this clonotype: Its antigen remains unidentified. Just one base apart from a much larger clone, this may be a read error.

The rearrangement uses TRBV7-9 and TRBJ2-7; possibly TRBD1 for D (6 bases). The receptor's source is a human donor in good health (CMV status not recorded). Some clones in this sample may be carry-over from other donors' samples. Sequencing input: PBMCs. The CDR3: CASSQMLKAQGTEQYF. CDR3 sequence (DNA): TGTGCCAGCAGCCAAATGCTCAAAGCTCAGGGGACCGAGCAGTACTTC.